This TCR beta chain originates from a study of long-term antiretroviral therapy in people with HIV (dated by TCRdb to 2022 to 2024). Some background on the complete study: Collection of the earliest samples took place about a decade ahead of the 2015 WHO recommendation for immediate ART, at a time when ART was typically delayed until CD4 counts fell. A retrospective serial study tested whether changes in peripheral blood TRB repertoire composition and diversity were associated with ART initiation and durable HIV suppression. From 25 to 30 adults with confirmed HIV infection, the cohort provided 150 to 200 cryopreserved PBMC samples, gathered serially across a mean of approximately six years (range 1-12). Of the roughly 32 participants with HIV, about a dozen were female. No cross-contamination during QIAcube processing was shown when test extractions of a monoclonal T-cell line were performed alongside approximately 32 polyclonal samples. General findings and caveats noted by the study authors: Starting ART was linked to a significant rise in TRB diversity, yet even with long-term ART the diversity remained significantly lower than in transplant donor controls. Samples dated from the mid-2000s to the late 2010s, and the ART regimens used may be less effective than current ones. Owing to limited PBMC availability, only the TCR beta chain was sequenced, without alpha chain pairing. Compared with controls, HIV repertoires had narrower CDR3 length ranges, and the network structure pointed to an antigen-experienced repertoire that shifted only slightly toward naive after ART. Inferences about post-ART repertoire changes are limited because no data were available on ART adherence, viral resistance or therapy changes. Because cell numbers in pre-ART samples were limited, unsorted PBMC were profiled instead of sorted CD4+ and CD8+ T cells. Expanded TRB clones identified before ART initiation dominated the repertoire across all time points, though the dominance fluctuated and decreased in many PLHIV after ART.

To be included, a participant needed at least one PBMC sample from before ART initiation plus at least two post-ART samples. Treatment was received in the United States of America by all participants with HIV. Before DNA extraction, cryopreserved samples of about 0.95-11 million PBMC were thawed and then washed. At the time of the earliest PBMC sample for each participant with HIV, ages ranged from roughly 20 to 54 years. Each participant contributed PBMC samples from 1-4 timepoints before ART initiation and 2-8 timepoints after ART initiation, with a median of 7 samples. Serial HIV viral load, CD4+ T-cell count, ART history and demographic data were obtained for every participant. Genomic DNA was extracted from unsorted PBMC with a Qiagen kit on a QIAcube, with processing performed in batches of 12 samples. The immunoSEQ hsTCRB v3.0 assay was used at survey level resolution for TRB variable region sequencing. TRB sequencing targeted a depth of about 40,000-55,000 T-cell genomes per sample. TRB libraries were pooled and sequenced on an Illumina MiSeq using a v3 150-cycle kit. In the original analysis: Repertoire analysis ran in R within a reproducible Nextflow workflow covering QC, data transformation and analysis. LymphoSeq2, an R package for exploring AIRR-Seq data, was used to implement the custom analyses. A few samples that yielded fewer than 5000 total TRB sequences were excluded, so that 200 or so HIV repertoires were analyzed. Among the roughly 180 retained HIV repertoires, 55 to 65 were collected before ART initiation and around 130 after ART initiation. Repertoires were downsampled to 5000 TRB nucleotide sequences, and summary statistics were averaged over 100 downsampling iterations. Only TRB sequences with CDR3 regions of at least seven amino acids were retained for analysis. Two measures captured diversity: a Shannon entropy-derived clonality score and the Gini coefficient. In repertoire networks, the top 5000 CDR3 amino acid sequences were linked whenever an edit distance of one separated two sequences. GLIPH2 predicted antigen specificity groups and MHC restriction for TRB CDR3 amino acid sequences. To flag known CMV, EBV, HIV or tissue antigen associations, CDR3 amino acid sequences were matched against VDJdb and McPAS-TCR. Pre-ART, post-ART and control groups were compared with Wilcoxon signed-rank tests and Holm-Bonferroni correction. Held by TCRdb, this immuneACCESS table contains in-frame sequences only and omits some clones. Under half of the omission traces to an unresolved V gene where checked; the cause of the rest is unknown. V, J and clone size reflect that table, while D and trimming were determined from the DNA. This sample comprises about 23,000 clones, about 85% of them detected only once. In total, the top ten clones hold less than 15% of the sample.

Sequences SQVTM (CDR1) and ANQGSEA (CDR2) are obtained from the germline V gene. The CDR3 sequence holds 15 residues, the cysteine and phenylalanine included. The retained sequence is limited to the CDR3, 45 bases, with the frame set at the first base. V was cut back by 3 bases and J by 4 bases, leaving a gap of 18 bases between them. To note about this clone: No cognate antigen has been identified for it. No much larger clonotype is one base removed from it; base qualities were not supplied.

Sequenced material: unsorted PBMCs, taken 1.6 years after starting antiretroviral therapy. This TCR was recovered from a middle-aged man with HIV. This chain joins TRBV29-1 to TRBJ1-2; TRBD1 might be the D gene, on 6 matching bases. DNA sequence: TGCAGCGTTGAGGGGGGACTGGGGGGCGGCTATGGCTACACCTTC. It is translated as CSVEGGLGGGYGYTF.